Here is one T cell receptor (beta chain) with its context. Its antigen remains unknown. The sample is drawn from a study of T-cell reconstitution after alpha-beta-depleted transplantation in children. Study-wide results and caveats: Once a year had passed after transplant, T-cell counts and diversity came mostly from newly produced T cells. By about two months after transplant, alpha-beta T cells reportedly arose from several hundred graft clones that had expanded.

In germline, CDR1 is LGHNA, CDR2 YSLEER. Germline trimming cut 6 bases from V and 6 bases from J; bases unmatched to any gene: 16. There are 17 residues in the CDR3. The TCRbeta library incorporated unique molecular identifiers. From the PCR reads, TCRdb called clonotypes with MiXCR, one entry per CDR3 protein. The sample carries a few hundred thousand distinct CDR3 sequences, approximately 12% recorded once. This TCR came from a male patient younger than 18 who had a stem cell transplant for acute myeloid leukemia, so the T cells may come from the graft donor. The sample here was PBMCs, mostly from graft donor cells, taken 360 days after TCRalphabeta/CD19-depleted stem cell transplant. The V call is TRBV4-3, the J call TRBJ2-2; TRBD2 agrees at 7 bases. The CDR3 nucleotides are TGCGCCAGCAGGGGACTACAGAGATGTTTCCGGGCCGGGGAGCTGTTTTTT. As protein: CASRGLQRCFRAGELFF.